This T cell receptor (beta chain) was sequenced in a study of metastatic and nonmetastatic thyroid tumors (dated by TCRdb to the early 2020s). In terms of the full investigation: Repertoires were compared across peripheral blood and tumor or nodule tissue samples from malignant and benign thyroid patients. What the study reported, not specific to this receptor: In both blood and tumor samples, TCR beta diversity was reported to be significantly higher in malignant tumors than in benign nodules.

The CDR3 starts with the cysteine, ends with the phenylalanine, and has 15 residues. Only the CDR3 DNA stays, 45 bases, in frame from base 1. Reading the germline V gene gives CDR1 MGHDK and CDR2 SYGVNS. V is cut back by 2 bases and J by 3 bases, with 3 bases in the junction unmatched. The method was PCR. The run used an Illumina HiSeq 4000. The TCR beta-chain CDR3 region of each patient was profiled by high-throughput sequencing. For the original study's pipeline: CDR3 differences across clinicopathological groups were used to build a classifier for discriminating distant-metastatic papillary thyroid cancer patients. The Shannon index was used to measure repertoire diversity, and the Morisita-Horn index was used to measure how similar tumor and blood repertoires were. TCRdb ran its own pipeline on the public reads, namely fastp trimming at Q25 and MiXCR clone calling, and kept in-frame beta chains. The V and J calls here are based on TCRdb, not the publication. This sample holds roughly 18,000 clones; 34% were observed only once. Approximately 9.1% of the sample lies in the top ten.

With regard to this clone: The antigen it recognizes is unknown. No base quality values were provided; no much bigger clone lies one nucleotide off.

No patient had received any treatment before thyroid surgery. Using T-cell receptor beta sequencing, the researchers looked back retrospectively at clinical samples from patients, gathered between about 2012 and 2019. The origin of this receptor is a male donor with papillary thyroid cancer or a benign thyroid nodule (not recorded which). Some clones in this sample may be carry-over from other donors' samples. The chain links TRBV25-1 with TRBJ2-5; 10 middle bases align to TRBD2. The sequenced sample consisted of tumor tissue. The CDR3 amino acid sequence is: CASSEPTSGEETQYF. The nucleotide sequence reads TGTGCCAGCAGTGAACCCACTAGCGGGGAAGAGACCCAGTACTTC.